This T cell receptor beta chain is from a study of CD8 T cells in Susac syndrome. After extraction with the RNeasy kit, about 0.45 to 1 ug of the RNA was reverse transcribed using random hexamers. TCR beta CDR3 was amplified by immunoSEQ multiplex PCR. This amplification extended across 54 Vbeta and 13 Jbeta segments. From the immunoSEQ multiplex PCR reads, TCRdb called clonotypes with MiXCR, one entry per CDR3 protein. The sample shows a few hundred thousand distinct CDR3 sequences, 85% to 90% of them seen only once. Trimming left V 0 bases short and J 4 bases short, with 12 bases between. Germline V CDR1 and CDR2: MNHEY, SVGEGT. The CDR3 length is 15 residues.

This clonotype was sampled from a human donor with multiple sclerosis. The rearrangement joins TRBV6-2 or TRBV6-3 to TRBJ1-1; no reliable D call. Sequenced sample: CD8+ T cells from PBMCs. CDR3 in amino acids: CASSYSEHTGTEAFF. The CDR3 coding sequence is TGTGCCAGCAGTTACTCAGAACACACGGGCACTGAAGCTTTCTTT.